This T cell receptor (beta chain) was sequenced in a study of blood T cell repertoires in COVID-19. As for the study in general: Sites in the United States, Italy and Spain provided acute and convalescent COVID-19 samples. Sources were T cells, B-cell-depleted T cells, or PBMCs; the material itself was cDNA or gDNA.

Adults between roughly 18 and 89 years of age took part from 20 to 25 US areas. Symptom resolution, clearance, or two negative PCRs marked donors in Cohort 3 as recovered. TCRdb keeps only in-frame clones here, not all; method: immunoSEQ multiplex PCR. The sample records 180,000 or so clones, 85% to 90% being singletons. The length of the CDR3 is 13 residues. The germline V and J ends were trimmed by 3 bases and 3 bases, with 8 bases remaining between them. Germline loops: CDR1 SNHLY, CDR2 FYNNEI. This sequence originates from a man aged 40-50 years who had recovered from COVID-19. The V and J genes are TRBV2 and TRBJ1-1; perhaps TRBD1 as D (5 bases). The sequenced sample was PBMCs or T cells enriched from blood (not recorded which). This CDR3 reads CASSDGHYTEAFF. In nucleotides, the CDR3 is TGTGCCAGCAGTGATGGACACTACACTGAAGCTTTCTTT.